This T cell receptor (beta chain) comes out of a study of cytomegalovirus exposure and HLA in healthy donors. Study-wide background: Approximately 85 million unique TCRs from HLA-typed donors were held in an early data release.

Germline trimming cut 1 base from V and 7 bases from J; bases unmatched to any gene: 4. Germline CDR1 and CDR2: MNHNS and SASEGT. The CDR3 totals 15 residues. 60 Vbeta and 13 Jbeta primers were used in PCR. The protocol was immunoSEQ multiplex PCR, while the TCRdb copy is restricted to in-frame clones and leaves out a portion. The data hold approximately 150,000 clones, with about two thirds observed a single time. In the case of this clone: What it binds is unknown.

Study-level findings and limits: Donors belonging to an Asian-associated ancestry cluster reportedly showed fewer N-insertions in productive TCRs than the roughly 670-donor mean, according to what a later analysis found. The study designated over 150 TCR beta chains cytomegalovirus-associated. V- and J-gene trimming of TCR beta was linked (in a later analysis) to a missense DCLRE1C variant.

The sequence came from a man aged 25-45 years in good health and CMV-seropositive. Sample: PBMCs. The chain combines TRBV6-1 with TRBJ1-6; 7 nucleotides align to TRBD1. The CDR3: CASSEDAGGNSPLHF. In DNA, the CDR3 is TGTGCCAGCAGTGAAGATGCAGGGGGAAATTCACCCCTCCACTTT.